This TCR beta chain emerged from a study of CD8 T cells in ankylosing spondylitis. CDR1 SGDLS and CDR2 YYNGEE come from the germline V gene. The ends lost 3 bases at V and 3 bases at J; junction bases unmatched: 4. The CDR3 covers 15 residues. Quantitative 5'-RACE with molecular barcodes was used to make the TCR beta libraries. TCRdb independently ran MiXCR on the 5' RACE reads; one entry per CDR3 protein. The sample holds roughly 40,000 distinct CDR3 sequences, roughly 2.6% seen once. The sample holds many counts of this clonotype. The antigen remains unidentified. Regarding the study as a whole: Previously reported in reactive arthritis synovial fluid and blood were some of the motif variants. The study identified a TCR beta motif of several highly homologous variants that appeared characteristic of ankylosing spondylitis blood. The study looked at matched synovial fluid samples from ankylosing spondylitis patients. Disease-linked clones were reported to be significantly enriched there.

The TCR comes from a male donor with ankylosing spondylitis or in good health (not recorded which). This rearrangement joins TRBV9 to TRBJ2-5; 11 nucleotides align to TRBD2. Sequences were obtained from blood, either unsorted or a sorted T cell fraction (not recorded which). The CDR3 reads CASSAGTSGKETQYF. For the CDR3, the DNA is TGTGCCAGCAGCGCCGGGACTAGCGGAAAAGAGACCCAGTACTTC.